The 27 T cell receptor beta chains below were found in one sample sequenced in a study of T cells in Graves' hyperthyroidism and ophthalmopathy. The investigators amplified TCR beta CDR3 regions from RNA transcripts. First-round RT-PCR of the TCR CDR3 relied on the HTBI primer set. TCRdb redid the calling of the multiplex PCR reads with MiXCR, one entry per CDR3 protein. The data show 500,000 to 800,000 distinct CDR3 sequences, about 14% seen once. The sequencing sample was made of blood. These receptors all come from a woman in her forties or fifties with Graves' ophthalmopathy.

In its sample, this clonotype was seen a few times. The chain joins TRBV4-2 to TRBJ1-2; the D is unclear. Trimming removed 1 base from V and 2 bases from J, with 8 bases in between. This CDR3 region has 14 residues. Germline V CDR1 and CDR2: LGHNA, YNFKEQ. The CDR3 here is CASSQGSDNYGYTF. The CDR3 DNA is TGTGCCAGCAGCCAAGGCTCAGACAACTATGGCTACACCTTC.

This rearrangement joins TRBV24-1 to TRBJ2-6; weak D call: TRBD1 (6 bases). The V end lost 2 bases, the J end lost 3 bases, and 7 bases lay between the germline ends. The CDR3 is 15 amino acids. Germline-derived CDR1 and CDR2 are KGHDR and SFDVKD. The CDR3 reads CATSDSGDGANVLTF. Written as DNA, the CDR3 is TGTGCCACCAGTGATTCAGGGGATGGGGCCAACGTCCTGACTTTC.

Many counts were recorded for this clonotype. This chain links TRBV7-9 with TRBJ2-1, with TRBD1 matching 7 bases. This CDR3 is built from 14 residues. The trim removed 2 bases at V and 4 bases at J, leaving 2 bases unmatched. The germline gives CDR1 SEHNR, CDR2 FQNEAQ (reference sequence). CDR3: CASSLSGQYNEQFF. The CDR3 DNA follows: TGTGCCAGCAGCTTATCGGGACAGTACAATGAGCAGTTCTTC.

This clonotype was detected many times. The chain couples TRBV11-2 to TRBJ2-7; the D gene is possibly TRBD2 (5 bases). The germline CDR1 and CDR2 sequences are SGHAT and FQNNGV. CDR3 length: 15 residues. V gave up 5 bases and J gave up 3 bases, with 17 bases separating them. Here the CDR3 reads CASSPRRGSDYEQYF. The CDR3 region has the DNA TGTGCCAGCAGCCCCCGTCGTGGTAGCGACTACGAGCAGTACTTC.

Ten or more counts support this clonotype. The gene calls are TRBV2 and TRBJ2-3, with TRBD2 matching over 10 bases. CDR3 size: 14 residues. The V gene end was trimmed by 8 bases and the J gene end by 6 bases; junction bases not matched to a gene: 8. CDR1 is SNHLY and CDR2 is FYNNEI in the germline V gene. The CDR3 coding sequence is TGTGCCAGCGGACACCTAGCGGGAGCTGATACGCAGTATTTT. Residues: CASGHLAGADTQYF.

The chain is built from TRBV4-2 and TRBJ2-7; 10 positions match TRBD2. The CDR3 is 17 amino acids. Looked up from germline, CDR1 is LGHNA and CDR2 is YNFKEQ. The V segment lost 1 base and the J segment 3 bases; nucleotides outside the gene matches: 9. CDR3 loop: CASSQASGSVSYYEQYF. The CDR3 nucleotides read TGTGCCAGCAGCCAAGCTAGCGGGAGTGTCTCCTACTACGAGCAGTACTTC.

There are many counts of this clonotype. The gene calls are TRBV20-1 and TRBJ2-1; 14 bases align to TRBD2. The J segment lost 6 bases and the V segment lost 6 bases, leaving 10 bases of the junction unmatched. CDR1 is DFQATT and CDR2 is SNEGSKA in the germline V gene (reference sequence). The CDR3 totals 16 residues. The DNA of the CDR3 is TGCAGTGCCACAGCCCACGGGACTAGCGGGAGCAATGAGCAGTTCTTC. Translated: CSATAHGTSGSNEQFF.

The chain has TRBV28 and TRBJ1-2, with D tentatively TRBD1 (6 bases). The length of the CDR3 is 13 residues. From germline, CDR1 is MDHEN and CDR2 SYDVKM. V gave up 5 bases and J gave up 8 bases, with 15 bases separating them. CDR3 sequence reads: CASSHPGERGYTF. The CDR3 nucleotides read TGTGCCAGCAGTCACCCAGGGGAGCGGGGCTACACCTTC.

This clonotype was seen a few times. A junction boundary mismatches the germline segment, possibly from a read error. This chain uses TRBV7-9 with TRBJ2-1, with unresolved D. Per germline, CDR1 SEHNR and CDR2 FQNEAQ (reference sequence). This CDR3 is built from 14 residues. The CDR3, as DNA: TGTGCCAGCAGCTTAGTAAACGGCCGCAATGGGCAGTTCTTC. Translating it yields CASSLVNGRNGQFF. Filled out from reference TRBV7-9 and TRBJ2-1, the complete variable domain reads DTGVSQNPRHKITKRGQNVTFRCDPISEHNRLYWYRQTLGQGPEFLTYFQNEAQLEKSRLLSDRFSAERPKGSFSTLEIQRTEQGDSAMYLCASSLVNGRNGQFFGPGTRLTVL.

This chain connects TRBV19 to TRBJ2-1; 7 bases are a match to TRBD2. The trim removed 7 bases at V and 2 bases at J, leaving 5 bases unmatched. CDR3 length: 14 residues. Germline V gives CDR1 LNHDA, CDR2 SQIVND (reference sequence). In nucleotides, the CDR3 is TGTGCCAGTACGGAGCGGGGACCCTACAATGAGCAGTTCTTC. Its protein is CASTERGPYNEQFF.

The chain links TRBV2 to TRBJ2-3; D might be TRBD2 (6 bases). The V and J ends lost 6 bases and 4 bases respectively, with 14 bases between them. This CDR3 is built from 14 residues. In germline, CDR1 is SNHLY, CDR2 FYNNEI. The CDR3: CASSRLLASDTQYF. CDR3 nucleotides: TGTGCCAGCAGCAGACTCCTAGCGTCAGATACGCAGTATTTT.

The CDR3: CASSPTGSPYNEQFF. The CDR3 DNA is TGCGCCAGCAGCCCCACAGGTTCCCCCTACAATGAGCAGTTCTTC. This chain links TRBV5-1 with TRBJ2-1, with a weak D call TRBD1 (5 bases). The V and J ends lost 4 bases and 2 bases respectively, with 13 bases between them. Germline loops: CDR1 SGHRS, CDR2 YFSETQ. CDR3 length: 15 residues.

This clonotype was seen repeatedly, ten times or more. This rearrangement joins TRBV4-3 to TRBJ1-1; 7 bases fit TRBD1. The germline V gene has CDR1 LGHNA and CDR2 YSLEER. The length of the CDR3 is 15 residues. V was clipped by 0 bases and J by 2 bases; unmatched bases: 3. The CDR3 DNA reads TGCGCCAGCAGCCAAGATGGGACAGAAAACACTGAAGCTTTCTTT. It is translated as CASSQDGTENTEAFF.

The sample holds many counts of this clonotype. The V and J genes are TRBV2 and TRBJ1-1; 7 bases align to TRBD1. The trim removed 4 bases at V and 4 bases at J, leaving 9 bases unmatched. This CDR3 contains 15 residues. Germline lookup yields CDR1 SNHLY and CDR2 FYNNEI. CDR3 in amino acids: CASSVGEGASTEAFF. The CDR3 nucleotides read TGTGCCAGCAGTGTGGGTGAGGGGGCTTCCACTGAAGCTTTCTTT.

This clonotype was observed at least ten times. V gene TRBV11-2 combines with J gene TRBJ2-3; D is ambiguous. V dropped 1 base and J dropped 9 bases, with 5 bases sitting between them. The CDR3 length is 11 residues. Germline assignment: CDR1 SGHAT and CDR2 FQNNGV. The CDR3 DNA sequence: TGTGCCAGCAGCTTAGGGCCCACGCAGTATTTT. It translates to CASSLGPTQYF.

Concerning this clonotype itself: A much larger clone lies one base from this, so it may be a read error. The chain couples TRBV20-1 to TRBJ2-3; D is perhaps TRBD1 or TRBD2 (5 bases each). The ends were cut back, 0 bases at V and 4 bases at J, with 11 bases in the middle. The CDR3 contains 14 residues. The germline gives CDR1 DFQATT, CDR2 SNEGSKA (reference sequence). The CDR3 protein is CSARDPRGPDTQYF. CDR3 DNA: TGCAGTGCTAGAGATCCGAGGGGCCCAGATACGCAGTATTTT.

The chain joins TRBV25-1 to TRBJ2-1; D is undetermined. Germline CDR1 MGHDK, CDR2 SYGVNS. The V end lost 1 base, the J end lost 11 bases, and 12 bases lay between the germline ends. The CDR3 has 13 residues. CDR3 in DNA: TGTGCCAGCAGTGAATTGTTGAGTAGTAAGCAGTTCTTC. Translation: CASSELLSSKQFF.

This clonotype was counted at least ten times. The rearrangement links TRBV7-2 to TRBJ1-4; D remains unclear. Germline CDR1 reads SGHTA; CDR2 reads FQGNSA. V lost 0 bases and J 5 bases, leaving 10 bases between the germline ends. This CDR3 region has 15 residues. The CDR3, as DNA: TGTGCCAGCAGCTTAGCTTTTGGGAGAAATGAAAAACTGTTTTTT. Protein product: CASSLAFGRNEKLFF.

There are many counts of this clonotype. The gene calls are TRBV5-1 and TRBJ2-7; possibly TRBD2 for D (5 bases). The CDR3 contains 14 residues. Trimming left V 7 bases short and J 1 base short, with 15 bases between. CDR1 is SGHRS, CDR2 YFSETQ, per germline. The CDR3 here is CASHALGGSYEQYF. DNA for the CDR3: TGCGCCAGCCATGCCCTAGGCGGGTCCTACGAGCAGTACTTC.

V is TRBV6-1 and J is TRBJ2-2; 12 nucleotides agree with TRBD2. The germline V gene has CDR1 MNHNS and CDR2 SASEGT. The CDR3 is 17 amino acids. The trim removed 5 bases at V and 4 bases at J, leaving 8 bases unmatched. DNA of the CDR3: TGTGCCAGCAGTTACCGGGGACTAGCGGGTATCACCGGGGAGCTGTTTTTT. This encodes CASSYRGLAGITGELFF.

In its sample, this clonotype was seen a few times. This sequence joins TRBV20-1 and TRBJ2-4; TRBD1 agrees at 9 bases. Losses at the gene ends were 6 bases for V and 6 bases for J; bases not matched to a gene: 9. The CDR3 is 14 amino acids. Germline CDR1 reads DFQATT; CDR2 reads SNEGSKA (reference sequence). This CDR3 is CSAPGTGKRNIQYF. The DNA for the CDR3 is TGCAGTGCCCCCGGGACAGGGAAGCGAAACATTCAGTACTTC.

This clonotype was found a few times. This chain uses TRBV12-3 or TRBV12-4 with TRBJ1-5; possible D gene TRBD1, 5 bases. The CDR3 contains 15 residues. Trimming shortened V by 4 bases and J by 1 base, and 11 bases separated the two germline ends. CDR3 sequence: CASSSLRDSNQPQHF. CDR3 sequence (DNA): TGTGCCAGCAGTTCACTCCGGGACAGCAATCAGCCCCAGCATTTT.

Here the CDR3 DNA reads TGTGCCAGCTGGGAGCGGGAGGGTGAAACCGGGGAGCTGTTTTTT. Residues: CASWEREGETGELFF. The V and J genes are TRBV12-3 or TRBV12-4 and TRBJ2-2; 10 nucleotides agree with TRBD2. This CDR3 contains 15 residues. V lost 8 bases to trimming and J lost 5 bases; unmatched junction nucleotides: 8.

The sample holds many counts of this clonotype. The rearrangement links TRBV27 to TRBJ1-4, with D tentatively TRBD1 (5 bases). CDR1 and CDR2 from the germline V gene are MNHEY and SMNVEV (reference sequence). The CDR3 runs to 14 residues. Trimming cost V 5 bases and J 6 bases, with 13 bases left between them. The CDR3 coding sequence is TGTGCCAGCAGTGGCCAGGGCTCATATGAAAAACTGTTTTTT. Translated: CASSGQGSYEKLFF.

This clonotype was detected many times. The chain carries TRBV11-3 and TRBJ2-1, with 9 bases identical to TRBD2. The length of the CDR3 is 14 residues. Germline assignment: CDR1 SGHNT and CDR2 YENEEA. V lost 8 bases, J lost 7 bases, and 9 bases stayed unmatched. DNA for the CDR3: TGTGCCAGCCGCGAGAGCGGGAGGTTGAATGAGCAGTTCTTC. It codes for CASRESGRLNEQFF.

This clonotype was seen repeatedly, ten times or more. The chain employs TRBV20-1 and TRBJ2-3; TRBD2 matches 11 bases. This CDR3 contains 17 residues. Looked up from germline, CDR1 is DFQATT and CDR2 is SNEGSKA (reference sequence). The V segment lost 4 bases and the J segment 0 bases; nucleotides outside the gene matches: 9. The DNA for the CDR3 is TGCAGTGCTATCGTCCTAGCGGGAGGCCTCAGCACAGATACGCAGTATTTT. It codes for CSAIVLAGGLSTDTQYF.

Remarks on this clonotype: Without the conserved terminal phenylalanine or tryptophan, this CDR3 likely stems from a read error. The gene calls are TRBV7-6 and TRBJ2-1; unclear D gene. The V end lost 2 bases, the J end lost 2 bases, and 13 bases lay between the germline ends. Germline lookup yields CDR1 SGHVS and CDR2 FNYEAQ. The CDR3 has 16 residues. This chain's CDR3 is CASSLLGFSAYNEQFL. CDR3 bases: TGTGCCAGCAGCTTACTCGGCTTCTCCGCCTACAATGAGCAGTTCCTC.